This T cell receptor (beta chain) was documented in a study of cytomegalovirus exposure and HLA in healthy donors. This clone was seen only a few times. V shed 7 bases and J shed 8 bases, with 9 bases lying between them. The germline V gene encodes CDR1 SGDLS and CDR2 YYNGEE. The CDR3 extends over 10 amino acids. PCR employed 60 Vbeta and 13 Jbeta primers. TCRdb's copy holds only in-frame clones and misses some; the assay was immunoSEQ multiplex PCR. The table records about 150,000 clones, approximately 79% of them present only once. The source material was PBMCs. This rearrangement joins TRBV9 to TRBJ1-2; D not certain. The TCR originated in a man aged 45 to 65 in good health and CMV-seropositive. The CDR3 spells CASGGQGYTF. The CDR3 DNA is TGTGCCAGCGGAGGGCAGGGCTACACCTTC.